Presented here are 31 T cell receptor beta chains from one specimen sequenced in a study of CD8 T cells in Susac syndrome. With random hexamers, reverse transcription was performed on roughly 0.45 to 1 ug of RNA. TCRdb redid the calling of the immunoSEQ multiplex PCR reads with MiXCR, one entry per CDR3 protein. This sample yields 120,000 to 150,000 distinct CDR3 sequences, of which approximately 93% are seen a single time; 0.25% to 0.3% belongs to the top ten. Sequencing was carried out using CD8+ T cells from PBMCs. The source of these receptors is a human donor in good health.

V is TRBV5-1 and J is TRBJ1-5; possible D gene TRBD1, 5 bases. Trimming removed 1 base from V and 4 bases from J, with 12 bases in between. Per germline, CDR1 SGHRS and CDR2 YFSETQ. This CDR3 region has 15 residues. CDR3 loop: CASSLSWGANQPQHF. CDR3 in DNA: TGCGCCAGCAGCTTGAGCTGGGGCGCAAATCAGCCCCAGCATTTT.

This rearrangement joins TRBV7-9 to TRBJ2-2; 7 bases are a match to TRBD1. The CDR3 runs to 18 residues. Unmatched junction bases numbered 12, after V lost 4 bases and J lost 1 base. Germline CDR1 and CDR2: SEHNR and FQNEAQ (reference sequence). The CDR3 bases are TGTGCCAGCAGCTCGACAGGGATGTCGACCGGGAACACCGGGGAGCTGTTTTTT. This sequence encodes CASSSTGMSTGNTGELFF.

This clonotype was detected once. Written as DNA, the CDR3 is TGTGCCTGGGGAGGGGTGTATGAAAAACTGTTTTTT. This encodes CAWGGVYEKLFF. V gene TRBV30 combines with J gene TRBJ1-4; tentative D call: TRBD1 (5 bases). Germline V gene sequence: CDR1 GTSNPN, CDR2 SVGIG (reference sequence). The CDR3 is 12 amino acids. Deletions cut 5 bases from V and 6 bases from J, with 10 bases between.

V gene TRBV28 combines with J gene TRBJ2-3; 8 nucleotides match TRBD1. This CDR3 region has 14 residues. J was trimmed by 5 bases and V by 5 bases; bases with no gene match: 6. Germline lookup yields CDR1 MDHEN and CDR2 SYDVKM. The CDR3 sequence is CASSRDRGGDTQYF. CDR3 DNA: TGTGCCAGCAGTCGAGACAGGGGTGGAGATACGCAGTATTTT.

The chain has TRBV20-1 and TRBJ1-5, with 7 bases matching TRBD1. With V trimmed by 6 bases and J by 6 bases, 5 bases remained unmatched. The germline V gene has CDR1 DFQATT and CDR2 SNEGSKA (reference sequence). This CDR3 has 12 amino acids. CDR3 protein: CSARQGGQPQHF. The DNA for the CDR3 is TGCAGTGCACGACAGGGTGGTCAGCCCCAGCATTTT.

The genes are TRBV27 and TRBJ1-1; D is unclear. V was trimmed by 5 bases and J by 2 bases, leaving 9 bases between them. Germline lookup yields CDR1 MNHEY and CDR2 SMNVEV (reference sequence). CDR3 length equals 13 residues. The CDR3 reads CASSPDGNTEAFF. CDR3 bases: TGTGCCAGCAGTCCCGACGGTAACACTGAAGCTTTCTTT.

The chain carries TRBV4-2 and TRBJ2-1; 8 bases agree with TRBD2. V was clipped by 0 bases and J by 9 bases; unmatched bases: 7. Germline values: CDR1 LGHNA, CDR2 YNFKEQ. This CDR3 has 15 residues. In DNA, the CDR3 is TGTGCCAGCAGCCAAGATTCCGCAGCGGGAGTTGAGCAGTTCTTC. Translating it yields CASSQDSAAGVEQFF.

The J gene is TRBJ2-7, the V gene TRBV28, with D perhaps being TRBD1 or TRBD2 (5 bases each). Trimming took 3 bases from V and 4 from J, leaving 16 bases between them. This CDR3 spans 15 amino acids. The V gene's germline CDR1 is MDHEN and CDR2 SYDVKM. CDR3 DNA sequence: TGTGCCAGCAGTTTCTCCGGGACGGACCCTTACGAGCAGTACTTC. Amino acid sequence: CASSFSGTDPYEQYF.

The CDR3, as DNA: TGCAGCGCCCGGGACGGTCCCTACGAGCAGTACTTC. Protein sequence: CSARDGPYEQYF. V and J are TRBV29-1 and TRBJ2-7, with D tentatively TRBD1 or TRBD2 (5 bases each). V lost 7 bases and J lost 2, with 12 bases in between. CDR1 is SQVTM, CDR2 ANQGSEA, per germline. The length of the CDR3 is 12 residues.

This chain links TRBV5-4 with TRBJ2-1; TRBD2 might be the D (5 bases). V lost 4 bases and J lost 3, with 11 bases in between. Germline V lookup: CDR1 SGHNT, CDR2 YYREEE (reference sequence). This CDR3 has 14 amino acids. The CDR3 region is CASSADFLYNEQFF. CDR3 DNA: TGTGCCAGCAGCGCGGACTTCCTCTACAATGAGCAGTTCTTC.

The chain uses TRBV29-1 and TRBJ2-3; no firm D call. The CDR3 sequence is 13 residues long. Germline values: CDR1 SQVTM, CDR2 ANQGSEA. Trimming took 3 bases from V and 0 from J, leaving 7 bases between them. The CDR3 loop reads CSVEEASTDTQYF. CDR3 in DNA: TGCAGCGTTGAGGAAGCTAGCACAGATACGCAGTATTTT.

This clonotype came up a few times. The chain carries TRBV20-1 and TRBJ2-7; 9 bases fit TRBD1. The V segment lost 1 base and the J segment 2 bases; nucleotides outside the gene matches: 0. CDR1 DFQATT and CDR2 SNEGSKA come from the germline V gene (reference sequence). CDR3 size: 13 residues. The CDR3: CSARGDRAYEQYF. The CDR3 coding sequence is TGCAGTGCTAGAGGGGACAGGGCCTACGAGCAGTACTTC.

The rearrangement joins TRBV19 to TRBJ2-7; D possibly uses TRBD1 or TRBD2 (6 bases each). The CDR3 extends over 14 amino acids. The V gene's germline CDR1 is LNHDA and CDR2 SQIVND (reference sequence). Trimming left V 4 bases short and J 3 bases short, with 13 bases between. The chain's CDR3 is CASSKRQEGYEQYF. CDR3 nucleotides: TGTGCCAGTAGTAAGCGACAGGAGGGCTACGAGCAGTACTTC. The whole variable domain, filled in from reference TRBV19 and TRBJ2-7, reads DGGITQSPKYLFRKEGQNVTLSCEQNLNHDAMYWYRQDPGQGLRLIYYSQIVNDFQKGDIAEGYSVSREKKESFPLTVTSAQKNPTAFYLCASSKRQEGYEQYFGPGTRLTVT.

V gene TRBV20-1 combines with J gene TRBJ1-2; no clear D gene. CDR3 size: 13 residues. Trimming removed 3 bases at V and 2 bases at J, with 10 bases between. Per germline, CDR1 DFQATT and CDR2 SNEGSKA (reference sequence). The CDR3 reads CSARWTENYGYTF. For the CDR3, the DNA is TGCAGTGCTAGGTGGACGGAAAACTATGGCTACACCTTC.

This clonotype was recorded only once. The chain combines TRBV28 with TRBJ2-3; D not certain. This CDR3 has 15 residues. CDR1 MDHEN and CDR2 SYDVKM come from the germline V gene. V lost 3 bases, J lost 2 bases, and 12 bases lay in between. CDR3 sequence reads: CASSFDGLATDTQYF. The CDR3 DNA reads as TGTGCCAGCAGTTTTGACGGGTTGGCCACAGATACGCAGTATTTT.

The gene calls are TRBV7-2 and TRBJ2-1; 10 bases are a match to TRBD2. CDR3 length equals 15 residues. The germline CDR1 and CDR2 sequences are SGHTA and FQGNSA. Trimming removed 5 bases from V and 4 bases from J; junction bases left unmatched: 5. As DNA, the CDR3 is TGTGCCAGCAGCAAACTAGCGGGACCTTACAATGAGCAGTTCTTC. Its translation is CASSKLAGPYNEQFF.

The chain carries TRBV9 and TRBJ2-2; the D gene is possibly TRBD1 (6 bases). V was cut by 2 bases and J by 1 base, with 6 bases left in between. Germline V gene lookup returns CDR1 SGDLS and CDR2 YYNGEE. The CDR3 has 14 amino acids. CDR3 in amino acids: CASSVGQNTGELFF. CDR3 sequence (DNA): TGTGCCAGCAGCGTGGGACAGAACACCGGGGAGCTGTTTTTT.

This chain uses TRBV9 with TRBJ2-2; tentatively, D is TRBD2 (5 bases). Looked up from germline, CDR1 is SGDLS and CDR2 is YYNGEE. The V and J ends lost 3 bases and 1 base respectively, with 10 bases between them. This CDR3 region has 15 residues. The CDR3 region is CASSETRLNTGELFF. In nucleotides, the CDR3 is TGTGCCAGCAGCGAAACTAGGCTGAACACCGGGGAGCTGTTTTTT.

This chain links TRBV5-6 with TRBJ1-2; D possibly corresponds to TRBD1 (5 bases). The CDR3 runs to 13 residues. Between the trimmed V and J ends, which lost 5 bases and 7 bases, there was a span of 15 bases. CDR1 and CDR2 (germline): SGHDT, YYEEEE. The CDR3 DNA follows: TGTGCCAGCAGTCCCGGTGGGGACGCTGGCTACACCTTC. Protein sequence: CASSPGGDAGYTF.

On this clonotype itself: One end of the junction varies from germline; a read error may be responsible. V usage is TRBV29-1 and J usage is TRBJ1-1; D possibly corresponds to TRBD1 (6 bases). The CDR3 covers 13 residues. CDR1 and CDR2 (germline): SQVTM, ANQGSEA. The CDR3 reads CSVWAGENTGAFF. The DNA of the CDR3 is TGCAGCGTGTGGGCAGGGGAGAACACTGGAGCTTTCTTT. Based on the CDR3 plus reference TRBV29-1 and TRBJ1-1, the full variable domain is SAVISQKPSRDICQRGTSLTIQCQVDSQVTMMFWYRQQPGQSLTLIATANQGSEATYESGFVIDKFPISRPNLTFSTLTVSNMSPEDSSIYLCSVWAGENTGAFFGQGTRLTVV.

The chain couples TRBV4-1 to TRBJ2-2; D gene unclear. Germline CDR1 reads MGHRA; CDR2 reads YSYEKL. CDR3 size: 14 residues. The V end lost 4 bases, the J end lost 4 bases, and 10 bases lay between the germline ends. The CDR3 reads CASSPTYFTGELFF. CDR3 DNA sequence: TGCGCCAGCAGCCCGACCTACTTCACCGGGGAGCTGTTTTTT.

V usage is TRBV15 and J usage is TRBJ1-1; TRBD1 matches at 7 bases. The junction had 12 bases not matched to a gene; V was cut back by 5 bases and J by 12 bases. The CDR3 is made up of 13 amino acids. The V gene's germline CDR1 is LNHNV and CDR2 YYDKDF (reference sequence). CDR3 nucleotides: TGTGCCACCAGCGGAGGACAGGCCTTGGGAACTTTCTTT. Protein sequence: CATSGGQALGTFF. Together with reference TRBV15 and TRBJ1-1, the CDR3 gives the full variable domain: DAMVIQNPRYQVTQFGKPVTLSCSQTLNHNVMYWYQQKSSQAPKLLFHYYDKDFNNEADTPDNFQSRRPNTSFCFLDIRSPGLGDTAMYLCATSGGQALGTFFGQGTRLTVV.

The CDR3 spells CASKRGDYYGYTF. CDR3 bases: TGTGCCAGTAAACGAGGGGACTACTATGGCTACACCTTC. This rearrangement joins TRBV19 to TRBJ1-2, with D perhaps matching TRBD1 (5 bases). CDR1 LNHDA and CDR2 SQIVND come from the germline V gene (reference sequence). The length of the CDR3 is 13 residues. Trimming left V 7 bases short and J 3 bases short, with 12 bases between.

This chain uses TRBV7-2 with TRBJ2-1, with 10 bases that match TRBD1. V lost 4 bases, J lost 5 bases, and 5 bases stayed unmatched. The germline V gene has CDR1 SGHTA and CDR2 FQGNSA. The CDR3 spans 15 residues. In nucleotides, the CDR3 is TGTGCCAGCAGCTACCGGGACAGGGGTAACAATGAGCAGTTCTTC. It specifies CASSYRDRGNNEQFF.

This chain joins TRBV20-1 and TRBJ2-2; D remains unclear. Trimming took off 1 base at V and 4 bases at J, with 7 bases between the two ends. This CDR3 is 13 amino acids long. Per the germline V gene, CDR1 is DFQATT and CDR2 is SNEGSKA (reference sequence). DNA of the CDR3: TGCAGTGCTAGAGCGAAAAGCACCGGGGAGCTGTTTTTT. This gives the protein CSARAKSTGELFF.

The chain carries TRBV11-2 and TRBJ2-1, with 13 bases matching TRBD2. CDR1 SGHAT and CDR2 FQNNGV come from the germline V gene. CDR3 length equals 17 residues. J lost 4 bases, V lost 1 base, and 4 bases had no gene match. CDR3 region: CASSLVGLAGVYNEQFF. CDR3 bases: TGTGCCAGCAGCTTAGTTGGACTAGCGGGAGTTTACAATGAGCAGTTCTTC.

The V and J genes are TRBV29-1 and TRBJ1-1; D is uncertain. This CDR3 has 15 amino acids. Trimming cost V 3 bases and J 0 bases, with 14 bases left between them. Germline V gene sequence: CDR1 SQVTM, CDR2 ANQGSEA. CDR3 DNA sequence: TGCAGCGTTGATTGGGTTTCAGGTTTGAACACTGAAGCTTTCTTT. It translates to CSVDWVSGLNTEAFF.

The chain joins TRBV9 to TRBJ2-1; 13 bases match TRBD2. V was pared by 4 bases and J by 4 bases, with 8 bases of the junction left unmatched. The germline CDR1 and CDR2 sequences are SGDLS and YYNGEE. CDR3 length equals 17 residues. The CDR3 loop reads CASSPGLAGPHYNEQFF. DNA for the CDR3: TGTGCCAGCAGCCCGGGACTAGCGGGACCCCATTACAATGAGCAGTTCTTC.

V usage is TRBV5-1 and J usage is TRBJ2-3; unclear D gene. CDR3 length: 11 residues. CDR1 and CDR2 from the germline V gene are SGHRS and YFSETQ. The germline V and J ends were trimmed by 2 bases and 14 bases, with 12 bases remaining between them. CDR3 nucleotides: TGCGCCAGCAGCTTTGGGCAGTTGACGTATTTT. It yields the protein CASSFGQLTYF.

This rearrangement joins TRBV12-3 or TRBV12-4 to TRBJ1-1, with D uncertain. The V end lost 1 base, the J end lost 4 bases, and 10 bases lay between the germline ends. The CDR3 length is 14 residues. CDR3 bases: TGTGCCAGCAGTTTAGATGGGTTGTTCACTGAAGCTTTCTTT. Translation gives CASSLDGLFTEAFF.

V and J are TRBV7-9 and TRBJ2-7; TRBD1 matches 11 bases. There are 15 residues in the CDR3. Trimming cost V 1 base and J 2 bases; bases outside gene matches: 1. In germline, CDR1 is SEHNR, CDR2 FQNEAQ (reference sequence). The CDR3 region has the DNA TGTGCCAGCAGCTTAGGGACAGGGGGCCCCTACGAGCAGTACTTC. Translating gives CASSLGTGGPYEQYF.